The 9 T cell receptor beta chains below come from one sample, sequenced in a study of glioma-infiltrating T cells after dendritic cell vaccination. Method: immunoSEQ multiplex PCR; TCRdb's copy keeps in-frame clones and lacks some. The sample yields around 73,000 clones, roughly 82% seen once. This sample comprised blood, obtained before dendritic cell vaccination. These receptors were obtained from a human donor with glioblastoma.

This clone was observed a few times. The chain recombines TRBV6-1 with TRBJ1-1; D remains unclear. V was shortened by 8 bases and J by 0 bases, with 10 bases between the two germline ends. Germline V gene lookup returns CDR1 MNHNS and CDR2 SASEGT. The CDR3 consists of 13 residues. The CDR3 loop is CASSEGVNTEAFF. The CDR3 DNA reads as TGTGCCAGCTCGGAAGGAGTGAACACTGAAGCTTTCTTT.

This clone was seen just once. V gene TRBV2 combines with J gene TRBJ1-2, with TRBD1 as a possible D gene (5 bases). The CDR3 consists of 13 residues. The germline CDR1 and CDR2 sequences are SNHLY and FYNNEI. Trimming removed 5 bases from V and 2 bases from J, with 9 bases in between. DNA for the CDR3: TGTGCCAGCAGTACTACAGGCAACTATGGCTACACCTTC. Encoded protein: CASSTTGNYGYTF. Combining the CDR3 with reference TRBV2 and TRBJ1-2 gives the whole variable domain EPEVTQTPSHQVTQMGQEVILRCVPISNHLYFYWYRQILGQKVEFLVSFYNNEISEKSEIFDDQFSVERPDGSNFTLKIRSTKLEDSAMYFCASSTTGNYGYTFGSGTRLTVV.

The chain's CDR3 is CASSQDRAGVGGYTF. CDR3 nucleotide sequence: TGCGCCAGCAGCCAAGATCGGGCAGGGGTGGGGGGCTACACCTTC. This chain uses TRBV4-1 with TRBJ1-2; D is perhaps TRBD1 (6 bases). The ends were cut back, 0 bases at V and 8 bases at J, with 16 bases in the middle. This CDR3 has 15 residues. Germline CDR1 MGHRA, CDR2 YSYEKL.

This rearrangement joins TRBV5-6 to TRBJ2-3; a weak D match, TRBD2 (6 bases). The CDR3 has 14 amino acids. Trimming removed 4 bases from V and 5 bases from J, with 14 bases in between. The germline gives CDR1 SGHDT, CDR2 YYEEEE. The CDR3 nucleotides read TGTGCCAGCAGCGCGCTGGCGGAGGGAGATACGCAGTATTTT. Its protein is CASSALAEGDTQYF.

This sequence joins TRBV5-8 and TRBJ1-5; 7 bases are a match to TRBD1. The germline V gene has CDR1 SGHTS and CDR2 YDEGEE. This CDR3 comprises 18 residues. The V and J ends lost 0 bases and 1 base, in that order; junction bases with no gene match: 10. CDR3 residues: CASSLVAGGLASNQPQHF. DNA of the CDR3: TGTGCCAGCAGCTTGGTGGCAGGGGGACTAGCGAGCAATCAGCCCCAGCATTTT.

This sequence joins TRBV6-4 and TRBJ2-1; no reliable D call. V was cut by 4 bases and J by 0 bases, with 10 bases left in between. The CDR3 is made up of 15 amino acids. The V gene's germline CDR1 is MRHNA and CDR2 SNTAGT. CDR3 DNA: TGTGCCAGCAGTGTAATACCGAGCTCCTACAATGAGCAGTTCTTC. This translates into CASSVIPSSYNEQFF.

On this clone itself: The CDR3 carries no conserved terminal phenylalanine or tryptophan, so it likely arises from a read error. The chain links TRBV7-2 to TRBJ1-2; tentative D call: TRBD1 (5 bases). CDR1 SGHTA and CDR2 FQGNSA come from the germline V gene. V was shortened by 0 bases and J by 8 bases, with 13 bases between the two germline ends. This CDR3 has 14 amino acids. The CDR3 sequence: CASSLAGAGFGYTS. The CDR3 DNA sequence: TGTGCCAGCAGCTTAGCTGGGGCAGGGTTCGGCTACACCTCC.

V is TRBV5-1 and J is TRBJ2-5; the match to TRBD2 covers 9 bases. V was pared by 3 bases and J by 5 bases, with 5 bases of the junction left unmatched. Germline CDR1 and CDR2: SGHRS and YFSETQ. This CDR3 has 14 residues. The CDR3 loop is CASSSRGGGETQYF. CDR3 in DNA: TGCGCCAGCAGCTCGCGGGGGGGCGGGGAGACCCAGTACTTC. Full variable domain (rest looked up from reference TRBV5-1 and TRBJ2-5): KAGVTQTPRYLIKTRGQQVTLSCSPISGHRSVSWYQQTPGQGLQFLFEYFSETQRNKGNFPGRFSGRQFSNSRSEMNVSTLELGDSALYLCASSSRGGGETQYFGPGTRLLVL.

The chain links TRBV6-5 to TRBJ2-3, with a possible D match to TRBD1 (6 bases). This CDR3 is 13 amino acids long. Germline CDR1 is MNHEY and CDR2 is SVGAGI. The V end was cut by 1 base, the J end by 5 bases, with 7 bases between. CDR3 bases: TGTGCCAGCAGTTACTACAGGGTAGATACGCAGTATTTT. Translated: CASSYYRVDTQYF.